Listed here are 26 T cell receptor beta chains from one sample, sequenced in a study of Ad26.COV2.S vaccination and SARS-CoV-2 variants (dated by TCRdb to about 2021). The library was obtained by the immunoSEQ multiplex PCR assay. The table comes from immuneACCESS by way of TCRdb, which keeps in-frame sequences with V and J called. Part of the clones is missing from these tables; in studies checked, under half for an unresolved V gene and the rest for unknown reasons. Across this sample there are about 390,000 clones, with less than 90% seen only once. Around 3.4% of the sample lies in the top ten. In the paper's terms, the treatment or condition label means: about 20 received Ad26.COV2.S at low or high dose, single or two shots; a few received placebo; per-sample allocation not given. For vaccine and placebo recipients, repertoires were sequenced using samples collected on day 63 after the first injection.

The sample here was peripheral blood, taken in a trial of Ad26.COV2.S vaccine versus placebo. The receptors were gathered from a person aged 18-60 years who received the Ad26.COV2.S COVID-19 vaccine or a placebo.

The chain couples TRBV27 to TRBJ2-1, with TRBD1 matching over 7 bases. Per the germline V gene, CDR1 is MNHEY and CDR2 is SMNVEV (reference sequence). CDR3 length: 15 amino acids. Trimming at V came to 2 bases and at J to 4 bases, leaving 5 bases not matched to a gene. The CDR3, as DNA: TGTGCCAGCAGTTTAGATAGGACAGGTTACAATGAGCAGTTCTTC. It translates to CASSLDRTGYNEQFF.

The chain joins TRBV5-1 to TRBJ1-4; D perhaps matches TRBD1 (5 bases). The CDR3 has 14 amino acids. Germline V gene lookup returns CDR1 SGHRS and CDR2 YFSETQ. The V and J ends lost 7 bases and 3 bases respectively, with 13 bases between them. The CDR3 DNA reads TGCGCCAGCTGGACGGGGGAGGCTAATGAAAAACTGTTTTTT. Its protein product is CASWTGEANEKLFF.

The chain has TRBV19 and TRBJ1-2, with D uncertain. V lost 4 bases, J lost 2 bases, and 8 bases lay in between. CDR3 length equals 13 residues. Germline CDR1 and CDR2: LNHDA and SQIVND (reference sequence). The CDR3 DNA sequence: TGTGCCAGTAGTAAGGTGATGAACTATGGCTACACCTTC. Translated, it gives CASSKVMNYGYTF.

This clone has just a few counts. The chain couples TRBV5-4 to TRBJ2-1; a possible D gene is TRBD2 (6 bases). Per the germline V gene, CDR1 is SGHNT and CDR2 is YYREEE (reference sequence). The CDR3 loop spans 14 amino acids. Trimming stripped 0 bases from V and 4 bases from J, with 8 bases between. The CDR3 DNA reads as TGTGCCAGCAGCTTGGGCGGGGCGTACAATGAGCAGTTCTTC. This sequence encodes CASSLGGAYNEQFF.

This chain links TRBV5-1 with TRBJ1-2, with 7 nucleotides matching TRBD1. Germline CDR1 reads SGHRS; CDR2 reads YFSETQ. The CDR3 extends over 13 amino acids. Germline trimming cut 5 bases from V and 6 bases from J; bases unmatched to any gene: 7. CDR3 nucleotides: TGCGCCAGCAGTATAGACAGGGCCGATGGCTACACCTTC. Its protein is CASSIDRADGYTF.

The chain combines TRBV5-4 with TRBJ2-3; D gene unclear. V dropped 7 bases and J dropped 0 bases, with 18 bases sitting between them. This CDR3 has 16 amino acids. Germline lookup yields CDR1 SGHNT and CDR2 YYREEE (reference sequence). CDR3 amino acids: CASGMTEYPSTDTQYF. The CDR3 DNA follows: TGTGCCAGCGGGATGACGGAGTATCCTAGCACAGATACGCAGTATTTT.

The CDR3 DNA follows: TGTGCCAGCAGCCAACAGGGGGCGCGTGGCTACACCTTC. Protein: CASSQQGARGYTF. V usage is TRBV7-2 and J usage is TRBJ1-2; 9 bases map to TRBD1. V trimming: 5 bases; J trimming: 7 bases; junction bases outside the gene matches: 5. CDR1 SGHTA and CDR2 FQGNSA come from the germline V gene. The CDR3 sequence is 13 residues long.

This clone has only a few counts. J is TRBJ1-6 and V is TRBV30, with D perhaps TRBD1 (6 bases). Germline V gene data show CDR1 as GTSNPN and CDR2 as SVGIG (reference sequence). Trimming left V 3 bases short and J 0 bases short, with 12 bases between. The CDR3 spans 16 residues. This chain's CDR3 is CAWRVQGSSYNSPLHF. The CDR3, as DNA: TGTGCCTGGAGGGTACAGGGAAGCTCCTATAATTCACCCCTCCACTTT. Based on the CDR3 plus reference TRBV30 and TRBJ1-6, the full variable domain is SQTIHQWPATLVQPVGSPLSLECTVEGTSNPNLYWYRQAAGRGLQLLFYSVGIGQISSEVPQNLSASRPQDRQFILSSKKLLLSDSGFYLCAWRVQGSSYNSPLHFGNGTRLTVT.

The rearrangement uses TRBV5-4 and TRBJ2-1; the D gene could be TRBD1 or TRBD2 (5 bases each). In germline, CDR1 is SGHNT, CDR2 YYREEE (reference sequence). The CDR3 is 15 amino acids. The V gene lost 4 bases and the J gene lost 2 bases, with 13 bases spanning the gap. CDR3: CASSLGPTTYNEQFF. The CDR3 DNA reads TGTGCCAGCAGCCTGGGACCGACCACCTACAATGAGCAGTTCTTC.

This clone came up once. The V call is TRBV19, the J call TRBJ1-1; 9 bases line up with TRBD1. Germline V gene lookup returns CDR1 LNHDA and CDR2 SQIVND (reference sequence). V trimming: 7 bases; J trimming: 1 base; junction bases outside the gene matches: 7. This CDR3 has 15 residues. This CDR3 is CASKDRGKPNTEAFF. In DNA form, the CDR3 reads TGTGCCAGTAAAGACAGGGGGAAGCCGAACACTGAAGCTTTCTTT.

This chain joins TRBV4-1 and TRBJ2-1, with TRBD2 matching over 8 bases. Germline assignment: CDR1 MGHRA and CDR2 YSYEKL. The CDR3 has 19 amino acids. The junction had 24 bases not matched to a gene; V was cut back by 4 bases and J by 10 bases. The CDR3 loop reads CASSPPGALLAGGPEEQFF. The CDR3 nucleotides are TGCGCCAGCAGCCCACCCGGCGCCCTCCTCGCGGGGGGCCCCGAGGAGCAGTTCTTC.

The V call is TRBV9, the J call TRBJ2-3; the match to TRBD2 covers 10 bases. There are 15 residues in the CDR3. The trim removed 2 bases at V and 3 bases at J, leaving 3 bases unmatched. Germline V gene sequence: CDR1 SGDLS, CDR2 YYNGEE. In DNA form, the CDR3 reads TGTGCCAGCAGCGTGACTAGCGGGCCGACAGATACGCAGTATTTT. Protein product: CASSVTSGPTDTQYF. Together with reference TRBV9 and TRBJ2-3, the CDR3 gives the full variable domain: DSGVTQTPKHLITATGQRVTLRCSPRSGDLSVYWYQQSLDQGLQFLIQYYNGEERAKGNILERFSAQQFPDLHSELNLSSLELGDSALYFCASSVTSGPTDTQYFGPGTRLTVL.

This clone showed up just a few times. CDR3 residues: CASSPQVSSYEQYF. CDR3 DNA: TGTGCCAGCAGTCCCCAGGTGAGCTCCTACGAGCAGTACTTC. J is TRBJ2-7 and V is TRBV6-5; no firm D call. The germline V gene encodes CDR1 MNHEY and CDR2 SVGAGI. This CDR3 region has 14 residues. V was pared by 5 bases and J by 0 bases, with 11 bases between.

The rearrangement joins TRBV7-8 to TRBJ2-7, with 7 bases identical to TRBD1. The V gene end was trimmed by 2 bases and the J gene end by 6 bases; junction bases not matched to a gene: 10. There are 15 residues in the CDR3. Germline-derived CDR1 and CDR2 are SGHVS and FQNEAQ. This chain's CDR3 is CASSLTDRVVSEQYF. The CDR3 bases are TGTGCCAGCAGCTTAACCGACAGGGTCGTCAGCGAGCAGTACTTC. The variable domain in full, completed from reference TRBV7-8 and TRBJ2-7, reads GAGVSQSPRYKVAKRGQDVALRCDPISGHVSLFWYQQALGQGPEFLTYFQNEAQLDKSGLPSDRFFAERPEGSVSTLKIQRTQQEDSAVYLCASSLTDRVVSEQYFGPGTRLTVT.

In its sample, this clone was seen many times. This rearrangement joins TRBV2 to TRBJ1-6, with 7 bases that match TRBD1. Germline assignment: CDR1 SNHLY and CDR2 FYNNEI. J gave up 9 bases and V 3 bases, and 8 bases lay outside the gene matches. The length of the CDR3 is 15 residues. CDR3 sequence: CASSDRTGGFSPLHF. CDR3 DNA sequence: TGTGCCAGCAGTGATCGGACAGGAGGATTTTCACCCCTCCACTTT.

V gene TRBV2 combines with J gene TRBJ2-7, with 8 bases lining up with TRBD1. The CDR3 contains 13 residues. J gave up 6 bases and V 7 bases, and 8 bases lay outside the gene matches. Germline-derived CDR1 and CDR2 are SNHLY and FYNNEI. CDR3 nucleotides: TGTGCCAGCAAGGAGACAGGGGAAAGCGAGCAGTACTTC. This codes for CASKETGESEQYF.

The V call is TRBV12-3 or TRBV12-4, the J call TRBJ1-2; D is ambiguous. Trimming removed 2 bases from V and 7 bases from J, with 8 bases in between. The CDR3 covers 12 residues. CDR3 nucleotide sequence: TGTGCCAGCAGTTTATCCAGGCGTGGCTACACCTTC. Translated, it gives CASSLSRRGYTF.

The gene calls are TRBV19 and TRBJ2-5, with a weak D call TRBD2 (5 bases). The V gene's germline CDR1 is LNHDA and CDR2 SQIVND (reference sequence). CDR3 length equals 14 residues. V lost 4 bases and J 1 base, leaving 10 bases between the germline ends. CDR3 bases: TGTGCCAGTAGTACTGGGGAGCTCCAAGAGACCCAGTACTTC. Encoded protein: CASSTGELQETQYF.

The rearrangement uses TRBV4-3 and TRBJ1-2; no clear D gene. The CDR3 runs to 12 residues. CDR1 and CDR2 (germline): LGHNA, YSLEER. The V end was cut by 3 bases, the J end by 8 bases, with 10 bases between. The CDR3 spells CASSHPVGGYTF. The CDR3 coding sequence is TGCGCCAGCAGCCATCCCGTAGGAGGCTACACCTTC.

The gene calls are TRBV7-2 and TRBJ2-1; D remains ambiguous. Trimming left V 5 bases short and J 9 bases short, with 20 bases between. The CDR3 spans 15 residues. The germline V gene encodes CDR1 SGHTA and CDR2 FQGNSA. In DNA form, the CDR3 reads TGTGCCAGCAGCCGTCTTCCGAGCTGGGGTGTTGAGCAGTTCTTC. Protein sequence: CASSRLPSWGVEQFF.

This clone was seen just once. J is TRBJ2-5 and V is TRBV5-6; no definite D call. Trimming removed 0 bases from V and 5 bases from J, with 8 bases in between. The CDR3 covers 13 residues. Germline CDR1 reads SGHDT; CDR2 reads YYEEEE. The CDR3 coding sequence is TGTGCCAGCAGCTTGGGGAACCGGGAGACCCAGTACTTC. Translating gives CASSLGNRETQYF.

The rearrangement uses TRBV7-8 and TRBJ1-6; D might be TRBD1 (6 bases). V lost 5 bases to trimming and J lost 13 bases, with 12 bases between them. Germline loops: CDR1 SGHVS, CDR2 FQNEAQ. The CDR3 loop spans 12 amino acids. The CDR3 DNA reads TGTGCCAGCAGCCAGTCACAGGGCCCCCTCCACTTT. Encoded protein: CASSQSQGPLHF.

This clone occurred once. The gene calls are TRBV9 and TRBJ1-1, with D possibly being TRBD1 (5 bases). The V end lost 3 bases, the J end lost 3 bases, and 12 bases lay between the germline ends. The CDR3 is 14 amino acids. Per the germline V gene, CDR1 is SGDLS and CDR2 is YYNGEE. CDR3 nucleotide sequence: TGTGCCAGCAGCGGGGGGTGGAGGGACACTGAAGCTTTCTTT. As protein: CASSGGWRDTEAFF.

This clone was recorded once. This chain uses TRBV7-2 with TRBJ1-3, with D perhaps TRBD1 (5 bases). The germline CDR1 and CDR2 sequences are SGHTA and FQGNSA. This CDR3 has 14 residues. Trimming left V 5 bases short and J 0 bases short, with 8 bases between. The CDR3 sequence is CASSTDSSGNTIYF. Here the CDR3 DNA reads TGTGCCAGCAGCACTGACAGCTCTGGAAACACCATATATTTT.

The rearrangement links TRBV3-1 (or the pseudogene TRBV3-2) to TRBJ1-3, with TRBD1 identical over 7 bases. Germline assignment: CDR1 LGHDT and CDR2 YNNKEL (reference sequence). With V trimmed by 4 bases and J by 0 bases, 3 bases remained unmatched. CDR3 length: 15 amino acids. The chain's CDR3 is CASSPDRSSGNTIYF. The CDR3 DNA reads TGTGCCAGCAGCCCGGACAGGTCCTCTGGAAACACCATATATTTT.

Note on this clone: Other DNA sequences in this specimen translate into the identical CDR3. The CDR3 spells CASSIEGAGTDTQYF. For the CDR3, the DNA is TGTGCCAGTAGTATCGAGGGGGCCGGCACAGATACGCAGTATTTT. This sequence joins TRBV19 and TRBJ2-3, with 7 bases aligning to TRBD1. The trim removed 3 bases at V and 1 base at J, leaving 4 bases unmatched. This CDR3 has 15 residues. The germline CDR1 and CDR2 sequences are LNHDA and SQIVND (reference sequence).